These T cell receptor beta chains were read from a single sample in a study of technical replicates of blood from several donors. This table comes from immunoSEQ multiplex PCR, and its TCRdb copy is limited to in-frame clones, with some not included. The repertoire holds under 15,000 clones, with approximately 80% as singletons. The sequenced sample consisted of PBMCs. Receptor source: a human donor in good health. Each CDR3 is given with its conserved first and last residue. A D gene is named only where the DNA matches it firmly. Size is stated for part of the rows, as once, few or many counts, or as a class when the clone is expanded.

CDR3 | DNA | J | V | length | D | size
CASSAGLAGSYEQYF | TGCGCCAGCAGCGCGGGACTAGCGGGCTCCTACGAGCAGTACTTC | TRBJ2-7 | TRBV5-1 | 15 | TRBD2 | NA
CASSERGSGTGELFF | TGTGCCAGCAGTGAACGAGGTAGCGGGACCGGGGAGCTGTTTTTT | TRBJ2-2 | TRBV6-1 | 15 | TRBD2 | NA
CASSSGRAGWGETQYF | TGTGCCAGTAGTAGCGGGAGGGCCGGGTGGGGAGAGACCCAGTACTTC | TRBJ2-5 | TRBV19 | 16 | TRBD2 | NA
CASSQDRTSGINEQFF | TGCGCCAGCAGCCAAGATCGGACTAGCGGGATTAATGAGCAGTTCTTC | TRBJ2-1 | TRBV4-1 | 16 | TRBD2 | NA
CASSFSGRGYEQYF | TGCGCCAGCAGCTTTAGCGGGAGGGGTTACGAGCAGTACTTC | TRBJ2-7 | TRBV5-1 | 14 | TRBD2 | once
CASSLTGVNYGYTF | TGTGCCAGCAGCTTAACAGGGGTTAACTATGGCTACACCTTC | TRBJ1-2 | TRBV7-8 | 14 | TRBD1 | NA
CASSFGTGVHEQYF | TGCGCCAGCAGCTTTGGGACAGGGGTACACGAGCAGTACTTC | TRBJ2-7 | TRBV5-1 | 14 | TRBD1 | once
CASSPYVGQVNQETQYF | TGTGCCAGCAGCCCTTATGTGGGCCAGGTCAACCAAGAGACCCAGTACTTC | TRBJ2-5 | TRBV27 | 17 | NA | NA
CASSRTGGYGYTF | TGTGCCAGCAGTAGGACAGGGGGCTATGGCTACACCTTC | TRBJ1-2 | TRBV28 | 13 | TRBD1 | once
CASSDGSSYNEQFF | TGTGCCAGCAGTGACGGGAGCTCCTACAATGAGCAGTTCTTC | TRBJ2-1 | TRBV25-1 | 14 | NA | once
CASKATDTVPVAFF | TGTGCCAGCAAAGCGACGGACACCGTCCCTGTAGCTTTCTTT | TRBJ1-1 | TRBV2 | 14 | NA | NA
CASSVAGAYEQYF | TGTGCCAGCAGCGTAGCCGGAGCCTACGAGCAGTACTTC | TRBJ2-7 | TRBV9 | 13 | NA | NA
CAISESAGRAWKAGELFF | TGTGCCATCAGTGAGTCTGCCGGGAGGGCCTGGAAAGCCGGGGAGCTGTTTTTT | TRBJ2-2 | TRBV10-3 | 18 | TRBD2 | NA
CASSPTSGREGGEQFF | TGTGCCAGCTCACCGACTAGCGGGAGAGAGGGGGGTGAGCAGTTCTTC | TRBJ2-1 | TRBV18 | 16 | TRBD2 | NA
CASSRSGTGVGNTIYF | TGTGCCAGCAGCCGTTCCGGGACAGGGGTTGGAAACACCATATATTTT | TRBJ1-3 | TRBV7-9 | 16 | TRBD1 | once
CASSYSGDFMNTEAFF | TGTGCCAGCAGTTACAGTGGGGACTTCATGAACACTGAAGCTTTCTTT | TRBJ1-1 | TRBV6-5 | 16 | NA | few
CASSYTGTGETQYF | TGCGCCAGCAGCTATACCGGGACAGGAGAGACCCAGTACTTC | TRBJ2-5 | TRBV5-1 | 14 | TRBD1 | NA
CASSLVGQTYGYTF | TGTGCCAGCAGCTTAGTGGGACAGACCTATGGCTACACCTTC | TRBJ1-2 | TRBV11-2 | 14 | TRBD1 | NA
CASSDIPQAGGNEQFF | TGTGCCAGCAGTGATATCCCACAGGCGGGGGGCAATGAGCAGTTCTTC | TRBJ2-1 | TRBV2 | 16 | TRBD2 | NA
CASSYPGGTEAFF | TGTGCCAGCAGCTACCCAGGGGGAACTGAAGCTTTCTTT | TRBJ1-1 | TRBV7-9 | 13 | TRBD1 | NA
CAWKGTDTNTEAFF | TGTGCCTGGAAAGGGACAGACACGAACACTGAAGCTTTCTTT | TRBJ1-1 | TRBV30 | 14 | TRBD1 | NA
CASSPLAGTNTGELFF | TGTGCCAGCTCACCACTAGCGGGAACGAACACCGGGGAGCTGTTTTTT | TRBJ2-2 | TRBV18 | 16 | TRBD2 | NA
CASSEHQQEGFF | TGTGCCAGCAGTGAACACCAGCAAGAGGGGTTTTTT | TRBJ1-4 | TRBV6-1 | 12 | NA | NA
CASSPRFSSGNTGELFF | TGTGCCAGCAGCCCCCGGTTTAGTAGCGGGAACACCGGGGAGCTGTTTTTT | TRBJ2-2 | TRBV11-1 | 17 | NA | NA
CASSIWGAADTQYF | TGTGCCAGTAGTATATGGGGCGCGGCAGATACGCAGTATTTT | TRBJ2-3 | TRBV19 | 14 | NA | NA
CASSSPMDTYPPYEQYF | TGTGCCAGCAGTTCTCCGATGGACACTTACCCTCCCTACGAGCAGTACTTC | TRBJ2-7 | TRBV28 | 17 | NA | NA
CASSTWTGGEETQYF | TGTGCCAGCAGCACCTGGACAGGGGGGGAGGAGACCCAGTACTTC | TRBJ2-5 | TRBV7-2 | 15 | TRBD1 | NA
CASSLLLGSRDEQFF | TGTGCCAGCAGCTTACTTCTTGGTTCTCGGGATGAGCAGTTCTTC | TRBJ2-1 | TRBV7-8 | 15 | NA | NA
CASSFRGTTTGELFF | TGTGCCAGCAGCTTCAGGGGGACAACCACCGGGGAGCTGTTTTTT | TRBJ2-2 | TRBV5-8 | 15 | TRBD1 | once
CASSEVGTGGNYQPQHF | TGTGCCAGCAGTGAAGTGGGGACAGGGGGCAATTATCAGCCCCAGCATTTT | TRBJ1-5 | TRBV6-1 | 17 | TRBD1 | NA
CAWSFPGQGSSGYTF | TGTGCCTGGAGTTTCCCGGGACAGGGTTCTTCTGGCTACACCTTC | TRBJ1-2 | TRBV30 | 15 | TRBD1 | NA
CASSEGLAVYNEQFF | TGTGCCAGCAGTGAGGGACTAGCGGTATACAATGAGCAGTTCTTC | TRBJ2-1 | TRBV6-1 | 15 | TRBD2 | NA
CASSAQLAGYYEQYF | TGTGCCAGCAGTGCCCAACTAGCGGGCTATTACGAGCAGTACTTC | TRBJ2-7 | TRBV2 | 15 | TRBD2 | NA
CASSLWSGHNEQFF | TGTGCCAGCAGTTTATGGTCAGGTCACAATGAGCAGTTCTTC | TRBJ2-1 | TRBV27 | 14 | NA | NA
CASSITGTGQYEQYF | TGTGCCAGCAGCATCACCGGGACAGGGCAGTACGAGCAGTACTTC | TRBJ2-7 | TRBV6-5 | 15 | TRBD1 | NA
CAWSPSSANEKLFF | TGTGCCTGGAGCCCCTCCTCGGCTAATGAAAAACTGTTTTTT | TRBJ1-4 | TRBV30 | 14 | NA | NA
CASSQEGGLAEQETQYF | TGTGCCAGCAGCCAAGAGGGGGGGCTAGCGGAACAAGAGACCCAGTACTTC | TRBJ2-5 | TRBV14 | 17 | NA | once
CASSSQGLLYGYTF | TGTGCCAGCAGCTCGCAGGGACTCCTATATGGCTACACCTTC | TRBJ1-2 | TRBV7-2 | 14 | NA | NA
CASQQSFLQGTYEQYF | TGTGCCAGCCAGCAGTCCTTCCTACAGGGAACCTACGAGCAGTACTTC | TRBJ2-7 | TRBV2 | 16 | NA | NA
CASSKDTSYEQYF | TGTGCCAGCAGCAAGGACACTTCCTACGAGCAGTACTTC | TRBJ2-7 | TRBV7-2 | 13 | NA | NA
CASATRPEDTQYF | TGTGCCAGCGCGACTAGGCCCGAAGATACGCAGTATTTT | TRBJ2-3 | TRBV19 | 13 | NA | few
CASSKDSNEKLFF | TGTGCCAGCAGCAAGGACTCGAATGAAAAACTGTTTTTT | TRBJ1-4 | TRBV5-4 | 13 | NA | NA
CASSEGLAVEQFF | TGTGCCAGCAGTGAGGGACTAGCGGTTGAGCAGTTCTTC | TRBJ2-1 | TRBV2 | 13 | TRBD2 | once
CASSGGTLDEQFF | TGCGCCAGCAGCGGAGGGACTTTGGATGAGCAGTTCTTC | TRBJ2-1 | TRBV5-1 | 13 | NA | NA
CASSESGYEQYF | TGTGCCAGCAGTGAATCAGGGTACGAGCAGTACTTC | TRBJ2-7 | TRBV6-1 | 12 | NA | NA
CASTRLADHTDTQYF | TGTGCCAGCACCCGACTAGCGGACCACACAGATACGCAGTATTTT | TRBJ2-3 | TRBV11-2 | 15 | TRBD2 | NA
CASSYGQVDQPQHF | TGTGCCAGCAGTTATGGACAGGTTGATCAGCCCCAGCATTTT | TRBJ1-5 | TRBV7-3 | 14 | TRBD1 | few
CASSFGYSGNTIYF | TGTGCCAGCAGCTTCGGGTACTCTGGAAACACCATATATTTT | TRBJ1-3 | TRBV5-6 | 14 | NA | few
CASSPWRSGNTIYF | TGTGCCAGCAGCCCTTGGAGATCTGGAAACACCATATATTTT | TRBJ1-3 | TRBV6-5 | 14 | NA | NA
CASRPAGQADNEQFF | TGTGCCAGCAGGCCCGCTGGGCAGGCAGACAATGAGCAGTTCTTC | TRBJ2-1 | TRBV9 | 15 | NA | NA
CASRGQGTNTEAFF | TGTGCCAGCAGGGGACAGGGAACGAACACTGAAGCTTTCTTT | TRBJ1-1 | TRBV27 | 14 | TRBD1 | NA